The 26 T cell receptor beta chains below come from one sample, sequenced in a study of Ad26.COV2.S vaccination and SARS-CoV-2 variants. Only in-frame clones appear in the TCRdb table, and some are missing; sequencing was by immunoSEQ multiplex PCR. Altogether around 450,000 clones are present, 70% to 90% being singletons, with the ten largest covering more than 1.5%. Regarding treatment: some 20 received Ad26.COV2.S at low or high dose, single or two shots; about 5 received placebo; per-sample allocation not given. At day 63 after the first vaccine or placebo injection, samples were drawn. Sequencing used peripheral blood, obtained in a trial of Ad26.COV2.S vaccine versus placebo. The receptor set was obtained from a person between 18 and 65 years old who received the Ad26.COV2.S COVID-19 vaccine or a placebo.

The chain carries TRBV14 and TRBJ2-1, with TRBD1 identical over 7 bases. J was trimmed by 1 base and V by 4 bases; bases with no gene match: 4. Germline CDR1 SGHDN, CDR2 FVKESK. There are 15 residues in the CDR3. The CDR3 here is CASSRRTGSYNEQFF. The CDR3 bases are TGTGCCAGCAGCCGGCGGACAGGATCCTACAATGAGCAGTTCTTC.

The genes are TRBV3-1 (or the pseudogene TRBV3-2) and TRBJ2-2; the match to TRBD1 covers 8 bases. This CDR3 has 15 residues. Losses at the gene ends were 3 bases for V and 7 bases for J; bases not matched to a gene: 7. Per the germline V gene, CDR1 is LGHDT and CDR2 is YNNKEL (reference sequence). The CDR3 protein is CASSHEDRGIGELFF. In DNA form, the CDR3 reads TGTGCCAGCAGCCATGAAGACAGGGGAATCGGGGAGCTGTTTTTT.

Only one count was recorded for this clone. This sample also contains other DNA sequences that code for the same CDR3. The chain joins TRBV6-2 or TRBV6-3 to TRBJ1-5; D is ambiguous. The CDR3 contains 15 residues. From germline, CDR1 is MNHEY and CDR2 SVGEGT. Between the trimmed V and J ends, which lost 2 bases and 0 bases, there was a span of 8 bases. This chain's CDR3 is CASSYLGYSNQPQHF. DNA for the CDR3: TGTGCCAGCAGTTACCTGGGTTATAGCAATCAGCCCCAGCATTTT.

J is TRBJ1-1 and V is TRBV18; 9 bases are a match to TRBD1. The CDR3 has 16 amino acids. Germline V gene lookup returns CDR1 KGHSH and CDR2 LQKENI. V lost 5 bases to trimming and J lost 0 bases; unmatched junction nucleotides: 7. The CDR3 spells CASSSGQGVMNTEAFF. DNA of the CDR3: TGTGCCAGCTCATCGGGACAGGGCGTAATGAACACTGAAGCTTTCTTT.

The rearrangement joins TRBV7-9 to TRBJ2-1; a weak D match, TRBD2 (6 bases). Germline CDR1 SEHNR, CDR2 FQNEAQ (reference sequence). Trimming left V 1 base short and J 4 bases short, with 17 bases between. The CDR3 contains 17 residues. This chain's CDR3 is CASSLGMIDGGYNEQFF. The DNA for the CDR3 is TGTGCCAGCAGCTTAGGAATGATAGACGGAGGGTACAATGAGCAGTTCTTC.

The rearrangement links TRBV7-8 to TRBJ1-5, with D tentatively TRBD1 (6 bases). Deletions cut 5 bases from V and 1 base from J, with 21 bases between. This CDR3 has 18 amino acids. Germline CDR1 SGHVS, CDR2 FQNEAQ. The DNA of the CDR3 is TGTGCCAGCAGCCCTAGACAGGCCCAAATACGGAGCAATCAGCCCCAGCATTTT. Translated: CASSPRQAQIRSNQPQHF. Full variable domain (missing parts from reference TRBV7-8 and TRBJ1-5): GAGVSQSPRYKVAKRGQDVALRCDPISGHVSLFWYQQALGQGPEFLTYFQNEAQLDKSGLPSDRFFAERPEGSVSTLKIQRTQQEDSAVYLCASSPRQAQIRSNQPQHFGDGTRLSIL.

CDR3 nucleotides: TGTGCCAGCAGCCGAGGACAGGGCACAGATACGCAGTATTTT. Translated: CASSRGQGTDTQYF. This sequence joins TRBV3-1 (or the pseudogene TRBV3-2) and TRBJ2-3; 7 positions agree with TRBD1. Losses at the gene ends were 4 bases for V and 1 base for J; bases not matched to a gene: 2. Germline assignment: CDR1 LGHDT and CDR2 YNNKEL (reference sequence). This CDR3 has 14 amino acids.

The J gene is TRBJ2-1, the V gene TRBV6-5; tentative D call: TRBD1 (6 bases). V was trimmed by 7 bases and J by 1 base, leaving 11 bases between them. This CDR3 contains 14 residues. Germline V gene sequence: CDR1 MNHEY, CDR2 SVGAGI. The DNA for the CDR3 is TGTGCCAGCAAAAAAACAGGGTCCTACAATGAGCAGTTCTTC. Its translation is CASKKTGSYNEQFF.

This chain connects TRBV5-1 to TRBJ2-3; D gene unclear. The CDR3 covers 13 residues. Germline lookup yields CDR1 SGHRS and CDR2 YFSETQ. The V end was cut by 5 bases, the J end by 0 bases, with 7 bases between. CDR3 in amino acids: CASRPTSTDTQYF. CDR3 DNA sequence: TGCGCCAGCAGGCCGACTAGCACAGATACGCAGTATTTT.

The rearrangement links TRBV7-4 to TRBJ1-5; no reliable D call. The V gene's germline CDR1 is SGHVT and CDR2 SQSDAQ. V lost 1 base and J 0 bases, leaving 10 bases between the germline ends. This CDR3 is built from 16 residues. CDR3 sequence reads: CASSLGVEYSNQPQHF. Here the CDR3 DNA reads TGTGCCAGCAGCTTAGGAGTCGAGTATAGCAATCAGCCCCAGCATTTT.

This chain joins TRBV4-1 and TRBJ2-5; TRBD1 agrees at 8 bases. The CDR3 totals 18 residues. V lost 2 bases and J lost 5; bases outside the gene matches: 16. From germline, CDR1 is MGHRA and CDR2 YSYEKL. CDR3 residues: CASSQRTFGQGGGETQYF. Written as DNA, the CDR3 is TGCGCCAGCAGCCAACGTACATTCGGACAGGGCGGAGGCGAGACCCAGTACTTC.

The chain is built from TRBV9 and TRBJ2-5; TRBD2 aligns across 9 bases. After removal of 4 bases from V and 4 bases from J, the junction contained 8 bases not matched to a gene. There are 15 residues in the CDR3. Germline V gene sequence: CDR1 SGDLS, CDR2 YYNGEE. This CDR3 reads CASSPLAGMAETQYF. CDR3 in DNA: TGTGCCAGCAGCCCCCTAGCGGGGATGGCAGAGACCCAGTACTTC.

In this sample, this clone turned up once. V gene TRBV7-9 combines with J gene TRBJ2-1; the match to TRBD1 covers 7 bases. The CDR3 is made up of 10 amino acids. Germline V gene lookup returns CDR1 SEHNR and CDR2 FQNEAQ (reference sequence). J lost 15 bases, V lost 8 bases, and 7 bases had no gene match. This CDR3 is CASRQGARFF. In nucleotides, the CDR3 is TGTGCCAGCCGACAGGGCGCAAGGTTCTTC.

This rearrangement joins TRBV11-3 to TRBJ1-6; no reliable D call. Germline V gene sequence: CDR1 SGHNT, CDR2 YENEEA. The CDR3 totals 13 residues. V lost 5 bases and J lost 11, with 13 bases in between. CDR3 bases: TGTGCCAGCAGCCTACGACCGGGTGCACCCCTCCACTTT. It yields the protein CASSLRPGAPLHF.

V gene TRBV4-1 combines with J gene TRBJ1-6; a weak D match, TRBD1 (6 bases). The CDR3 is 14 amino acids. Deletions cut 5 bases from V and 5 bases from J, with 10 bases between. Germline loops: CDR1 MGHRA, CDR2 YSYEKL. For the CDR3, the DNA is TGCGCCAGCAGCGCATACAGGGATAATTCACCCCTCCACTTT. Amino acids: CASSAYRDNSPLHF.

This chain uses TRBV28 with TRBJ2-1; 7 bases are shared with TRBD1. This CDR3 has 13 amino acids. CDR1 MDHEN and CDR2 SYDVKM come from the germline V gene. Losses at the gene ends were 2 bases for V and 12 bases for J; bases not matched to a gene: 7. The CDR3 DNA follows: TGTGCCAGCAGTTTAAGGGGGCCCTTCGGGCAGTTCTTC. It yields the protein CASSLRGPFGQFF.

This chain joins TRBV30 and TRBJ1-2, with TRBD1 matching 8 bases. Looked up from germline, CDR1 is GTSNPN and CDR2 is SVGIG (reference sequence). This CDR3 has 18 residues. V trimming: 3 bases; J trimming: 2 bases; junction bases outside the gene matches: 17. CDR3 sequence reads: CAWRRHPLDRGQNYGYTF. The DNA for the CDR3 is TGTGCCTGGAGGCGGCACCCTCTCGACAGGGGCCAGAACTATGGCTACACCTTC.

This chain joins TRBV5-6 and TRBJ1-5; 9 nucleotides match TRBD1. The ends lost 4 bases at V and 0 bases at J; junction bases unmatched: 11. CDR1 is SGHDT, CDR2 YYEEEE, per germline. This CDR3 is built from 18 residues. Written as DNA, the CDR3 is TGTGCCAGCAGCGATTCCGGGACAGGGATCAGTAGCAATCAGCCCCAGCATTTT. As protein: CASSDSGTGISSNQPQHF. Full variable domain (remainder filled in from reference TRBV5-6 and TRBJ1-5): DAGVTQSPTHLIKTRGQQVTLRCSPKSGHDTVSWYQQALGQGPQFIFQYYEEEERQRGNFPDRFSGHQFPNYSSELNVNALLLGDSALYLCASSDSGTGISSNQPQHFGDGTRLSIL.

This rearrangement joins TRBV7-9 to TRBJ1-4; 7 nucleotides match TRBD1. Germline loops: CDR1 SEHNR, CDR2 FQNEAQ (reference sequence). The CDR3 spans 12 residues. Trimming took 4 bases from V and 11 from J; bases not matched to a gene: 4. CDR3 region: CASSSTGLKLFF. The CDR3 nucleotides read TGTGCCAGCAGCTCGACAGGGCTTAAACTGTTTTTT. Full variable domain (outside the CDR3, taken from reference TRBV7-9 and TRBJ1-4): DTGVSQNPRHKITKRGQNVTFRCDPISEHNRLYWYRQTLGQGPEFLTYFQNEAQLEKSRLLSDRFSAERPKGSFSTLEIQRTEQGDSAMYLCASSSTGLKLFFGSGTQLSVL.

The genes are TRBV7-3 and TRBJ2-5; D is possibly TRBD2 (6 bases). The CDR3 spans 15 residues. V gave up 4 bases and J gave up 1 base, with 13 bases separating them. Per germline, CDR1 SGHTA and CDR2 FQGTGA. The CDR3 region is CASSSGGNSQETQYF. CDR3 nucleotides: TGTGCCAGCAGCTCAGGAGGGAACAGCCAAGAGACCCAGTACTTC.

CDR3 amino acids: CAFHNLAGENTDTQYF. Written as DNA, the CDR3 is TGTGCCTTCCACAACCTAGCGGGAGAAAACACAGATACGCAGTATTTT. The chain joins TRBV30 to TRBJ2-3; TRBD2 aligns across 10 bases. J gave up 2 bases and V 7 bases, and 12 bases lay outside the gene matches. Germline V lookup: CDR1 GTSNPN, CDR2 SVGIG (reference sequence). The CDR3 covers 16 residues.

The J gene is TRBJ2-3, the V gene TRBV18; the match to TRBD2 covers 10 bases. The ends lost 8 bases at V and 7 bases at J; junction bases unmatched: 15. CDR3 length: 16 residues. The germline V gene encodes CDR1 KGHSH and CDR2 LQKENI. The CDR3 loop is CASGGTSGTQSHTQYF. DNA of the CDR3: TGTGCCAGCGGAGGAACTAGCGGGACCCAGTCGCATACGCAGTATTTT.

The rearrangement links TRBV19 to TRBJ1-5; D is undetermined. Trimming removed 0 bases from V and 6 bases from J, with 15 bases in between. Germline V gene data show CDR1 as LNHDA and CDR2 as SQIVND (reference sequence). This CDR3 spans 16 amino acids. CDR3 in DNA: TGTGCCAGTAGTATAGAAGGGTTTCGAATCGGTCAGCCCCAGCATTTT. It specifies CASSIEGFRIGQPQHF.

This chain uses TRBV11-2 with TRBJ1-1; 9 positions agree with TRBD1. The CDR3 sequence is 15 residues long. With V trimmed by 5 bases and J by 6 bases, 10 bases remained unmatched. CDR1 is SGHAT, CDR2 FQNNGV, per germline. The CDR3 coding sequence is TGTGCCAGCAGCCCAAACACAGGGGGCTTAGCTGAAGCTTTCTTT. Amino acid sequence: CASSPNTGGLAEAFF. Variable domain in full (rest from reference TRBV11-2 and TRBJ1-1): EAGVAQSPRYKIIEKRQSVAFWCNPISGHATLYWYQQILGQGPKLLIQFQNNGVVDDSQLPKDRFSAERLKGVDSTLKIQPAKLEDSAVYLCASSPNTGGLAEAFFGQGTRLTVV.

This chain uses TRBV9 with TRBJ2-7; 11 positions match TRBD2. V lost 0 bases, J lost 3 bases, and 2 bases stayed unmatched. CDR1 is SGDLS and CDR2 is YYNGEE in the germline V gene. The CDR3 is 15 amino acids. In DNA, the CDR3 is TGTGCCAGCAGCGTAGCCGGGACTAGCGGCTACGAGCAGTACTTC. This codes for CASSVAGTSGYEQYF.

This chain joins TRBV27 and TRBJ2-7; 8 bases align to TRBD1. Losses at the gene ends were 5 bases for V and 1 base for J; bases not matched to a gene: 7. Germline V gene sequence: CDR1 MNHEY, CDR2 SMNVEV (reference sequence). The CDR3 consists of 15 residues. DNA of the CDR3: TGTGCCAGCAGTCCGTGGGACAGGCGATCCTACGAGCAGTACTTC. Residues: CASSPWDRRSYEQYF.